This note documents a single T cell receptor (beta chain) sequence. This entry comes from a study of blood T cells in healthy people across ages. Germline V lookup: CDR1 LGHNA, CDR2 YSLEER. CDR3 length equals 13 residues. Deletions cut 3 bases from V and 6 bases from J, with 11 bases between. Together with a sample-barcoded 5' primer, a J-beta primer mix was included in a second PCR lasting roughly 7 to 11 cycles. In TCRdb, the 5' RACE reads were re-called with MiXCR into one record per CDR3 protein. Seen here are roughly 2 million distinct CDR3 sequences, 49% observed once, and the top ten hold approximately 2.1%.

This clonotype originated in a woman aged 40-49 years in good health. V is TRBV4-3 and J is TRBJ1-2; tentatively, D is TRBD1 (5 bases). Sequenced: blood. CDR3 residues: CASSQAGLHGYTF. The CDR3 DNA reads as TGCGCCAGCAGCCAGGCGGGACTTCATGGCTACACCTTC.